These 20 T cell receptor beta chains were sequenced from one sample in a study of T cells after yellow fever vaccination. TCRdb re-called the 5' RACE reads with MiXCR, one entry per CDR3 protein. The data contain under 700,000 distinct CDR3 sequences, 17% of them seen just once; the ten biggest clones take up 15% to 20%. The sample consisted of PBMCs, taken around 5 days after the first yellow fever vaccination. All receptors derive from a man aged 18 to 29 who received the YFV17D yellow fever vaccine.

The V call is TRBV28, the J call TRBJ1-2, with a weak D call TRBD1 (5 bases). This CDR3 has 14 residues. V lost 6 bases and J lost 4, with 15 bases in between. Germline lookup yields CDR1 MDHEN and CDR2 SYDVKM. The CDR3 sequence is CASRPGAGGYGYTF. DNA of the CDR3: TGTGCCAGCAGACCCGGGGCGGGGGGCTATGGCTACACCTTC.

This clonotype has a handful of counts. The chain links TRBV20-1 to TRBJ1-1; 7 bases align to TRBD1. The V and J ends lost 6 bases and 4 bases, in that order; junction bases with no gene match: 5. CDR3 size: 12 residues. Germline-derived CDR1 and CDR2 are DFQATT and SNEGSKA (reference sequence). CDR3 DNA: TGCAGTGCAGGTGACAGGGCCACTGAAGCTTTCTTT. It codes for CSAGDRATEAFF.

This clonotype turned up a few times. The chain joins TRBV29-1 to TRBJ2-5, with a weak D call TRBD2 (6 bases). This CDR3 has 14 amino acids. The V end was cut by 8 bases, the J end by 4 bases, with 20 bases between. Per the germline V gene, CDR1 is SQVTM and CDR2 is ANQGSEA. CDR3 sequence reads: CSIELARLPETQYF. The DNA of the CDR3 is TGCAGCATCGAACTAGCTAGGTTGCCAGAGACCCAGTACTTC.

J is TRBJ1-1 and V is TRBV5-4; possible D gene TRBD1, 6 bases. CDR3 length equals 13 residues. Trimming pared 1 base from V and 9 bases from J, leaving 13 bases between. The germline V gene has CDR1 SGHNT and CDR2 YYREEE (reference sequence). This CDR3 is CASSLWGDIKAFF. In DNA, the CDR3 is TGTGCCAGCAGCTTGTGGGGGGACATTAAAGCTTTCTTT.

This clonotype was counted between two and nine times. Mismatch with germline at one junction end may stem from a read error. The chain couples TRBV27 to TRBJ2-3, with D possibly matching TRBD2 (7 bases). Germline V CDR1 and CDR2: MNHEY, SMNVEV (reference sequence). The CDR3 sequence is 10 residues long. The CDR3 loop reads CVVGGGTQYF. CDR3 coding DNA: TGCGTGGTGGGAGGGGGTACGCAGTATTTT.

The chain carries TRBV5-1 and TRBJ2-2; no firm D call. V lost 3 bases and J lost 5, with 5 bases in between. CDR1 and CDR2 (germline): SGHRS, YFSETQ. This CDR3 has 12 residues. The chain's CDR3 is CASSSMTGELFF. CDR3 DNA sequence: TGCGCCAGCAGCTCGATGACCGGGGAGCTGTTTTTT.

The CDR3 DNA reads TGTGCCAGCAAAATCTTCTCCTCGGCGGGGGGCCAAGAGACCCAGTACTTC. This sequence encodes CASKIFSSAGGQETQYF. The chain links TRBV6-2 or TRBV6-3 to TRBJ2-5, with TRBD2 matching over 8 bases. V shed 7 bases, J shed 1 base, and the junction held 14 bases outside the gene matches. The CDR3 runs 17 residues. Germline loops: CDR1 MNHEY, CDR2 SVGEGT.

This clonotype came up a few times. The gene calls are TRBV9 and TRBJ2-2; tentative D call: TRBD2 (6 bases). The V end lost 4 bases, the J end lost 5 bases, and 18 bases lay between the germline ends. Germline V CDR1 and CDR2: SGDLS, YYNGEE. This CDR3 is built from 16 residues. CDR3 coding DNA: TGTGCCAGCAGCCTGCTGGGGGGAGATAAAACCGGGGAGCTGTTTTTT. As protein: CASSLLGGDKTGELFF. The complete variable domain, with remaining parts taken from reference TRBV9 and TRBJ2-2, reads DSGVTQTPKHLITATGQRVTLRCSPRSGDLSVYWYQQSLDQGLQFLIQYYNGEERAKGNILERFSAQQFPDLHSELNLSSLELGDSALYFCASSLLGGDKTGELFFGEGSRLTVL.

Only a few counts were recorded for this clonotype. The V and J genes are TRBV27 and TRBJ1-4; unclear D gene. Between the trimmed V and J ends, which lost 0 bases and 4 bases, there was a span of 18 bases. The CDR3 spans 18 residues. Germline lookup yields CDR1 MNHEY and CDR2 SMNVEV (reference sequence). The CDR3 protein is CASSLSISQNSFNEKLFF. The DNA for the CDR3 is TGTGCCAGCAGTTTATCGATCAGCCAAAACAGCTTTAATGAAAAACTGTTTTTT.

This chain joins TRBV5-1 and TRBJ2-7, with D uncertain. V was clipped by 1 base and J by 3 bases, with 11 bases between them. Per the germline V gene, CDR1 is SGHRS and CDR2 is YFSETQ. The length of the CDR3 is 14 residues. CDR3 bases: TGCGCCAGCAGCTTGATGGCAGGATTCTACGAGCAGTACTTC. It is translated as CASSLMAGFYEQYF.

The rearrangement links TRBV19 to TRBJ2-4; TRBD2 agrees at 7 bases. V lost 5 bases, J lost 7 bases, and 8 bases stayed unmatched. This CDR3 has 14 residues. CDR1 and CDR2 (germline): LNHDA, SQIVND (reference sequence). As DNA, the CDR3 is TGTGCCAGTAGTCGGAGCGGGGAAGGGAACATTCAGTACTTC. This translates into CASSRSGEGNIQYF. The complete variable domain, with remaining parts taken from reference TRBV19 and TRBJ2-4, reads DGGITQSPKYLFRKEGQNVTLSCEQNLNHDAMYWYRQDPGQGLRLIYYSQIVNDFQKGDIAEGYSVSREKKESFPLTVTSAQKNPTAFYLCASSRSGEGNIQYFGAGTRLSVL.

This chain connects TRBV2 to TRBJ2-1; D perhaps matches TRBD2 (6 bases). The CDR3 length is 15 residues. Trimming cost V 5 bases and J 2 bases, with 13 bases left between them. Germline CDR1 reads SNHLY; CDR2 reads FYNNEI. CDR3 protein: CASSSVGGAYNEQFF. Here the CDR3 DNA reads TGTGCCAGCAGTTCTGTCGGCGGGGCCTACAATGAGCAGTTCTTC.

The CDR3 coding sequence is TGTGCCAGCAGTGAAGAAAGGCCGGAAGCTTTCTTT. Its translation is CASSEERPEAFF. V is TRBV2 and J is TRBJ1-1; D gene uncertain. The germline V gene has CDR1 SNHLY and CDR2 FYNNEI. The CDR3 length is 12 residues. V was clipped by 1 base and J by 8 bases, with 8 bases between them.

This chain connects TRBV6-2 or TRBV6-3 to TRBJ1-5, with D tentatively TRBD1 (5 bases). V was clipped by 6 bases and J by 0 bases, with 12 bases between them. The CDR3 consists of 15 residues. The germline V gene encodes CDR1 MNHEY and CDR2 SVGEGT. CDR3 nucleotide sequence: TGTGCCAGCAGACTCGGACAATATAGCAATCAGCCCCAGCATTTT. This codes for CASRLGQYSNQPQHF.

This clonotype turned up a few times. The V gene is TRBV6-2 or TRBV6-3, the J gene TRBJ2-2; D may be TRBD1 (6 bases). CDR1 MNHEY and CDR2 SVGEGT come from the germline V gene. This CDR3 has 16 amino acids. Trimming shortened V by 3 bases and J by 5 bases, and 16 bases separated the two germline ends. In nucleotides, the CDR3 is TGTGCCAGCAGTTATTTAGTGGGGACACATACCGGGGAGCTGTTTTTT. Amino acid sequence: CASSYLVGTHTGELFF.

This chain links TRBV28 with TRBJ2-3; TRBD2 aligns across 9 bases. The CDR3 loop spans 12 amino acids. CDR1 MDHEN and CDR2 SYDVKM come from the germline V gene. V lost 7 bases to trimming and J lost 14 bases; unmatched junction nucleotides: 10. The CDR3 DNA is TGTGCCAGCACTCCGAGCGGGGGGTCAGGGTATTTT. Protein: CASTPSGGSGYF.

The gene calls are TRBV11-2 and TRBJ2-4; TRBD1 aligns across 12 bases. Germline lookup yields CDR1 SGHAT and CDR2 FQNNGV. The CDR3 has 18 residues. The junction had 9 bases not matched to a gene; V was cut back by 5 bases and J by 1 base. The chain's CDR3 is CASSALGTGGAAKNIQYF. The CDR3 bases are TGTGCCAGCAGCGCCCTCGGGACAGGGGGCGCCGCCAAAAACATTCAGTACTTC.

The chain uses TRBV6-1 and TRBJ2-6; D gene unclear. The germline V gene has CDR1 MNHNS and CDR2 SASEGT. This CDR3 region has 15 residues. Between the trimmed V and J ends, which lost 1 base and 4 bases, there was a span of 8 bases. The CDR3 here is CASSEGVAGANVLTF. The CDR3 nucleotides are TGTGCCAGCAGTGAAGGGGTGGCAGGGGCCAACGTCCTGACTTTC.

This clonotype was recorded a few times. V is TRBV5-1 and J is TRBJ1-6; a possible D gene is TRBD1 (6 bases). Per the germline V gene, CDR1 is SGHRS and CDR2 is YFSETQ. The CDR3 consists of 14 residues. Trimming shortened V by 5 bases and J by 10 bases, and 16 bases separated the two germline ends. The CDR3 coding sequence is TGCGCCAGCAGTCGGGACAAAAAGATCTCACCCCTCCACTTT. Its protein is CASSRDKKISPLHF.

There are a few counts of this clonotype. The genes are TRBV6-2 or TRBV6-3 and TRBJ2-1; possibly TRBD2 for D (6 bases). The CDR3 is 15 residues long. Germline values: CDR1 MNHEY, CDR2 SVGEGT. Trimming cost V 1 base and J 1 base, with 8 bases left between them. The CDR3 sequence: CASSYFGGSYNEQFF. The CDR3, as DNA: TGTGCCAGCAGTTACTTCGGAGGGTCCTACAATGAGCAGTTCTTC.